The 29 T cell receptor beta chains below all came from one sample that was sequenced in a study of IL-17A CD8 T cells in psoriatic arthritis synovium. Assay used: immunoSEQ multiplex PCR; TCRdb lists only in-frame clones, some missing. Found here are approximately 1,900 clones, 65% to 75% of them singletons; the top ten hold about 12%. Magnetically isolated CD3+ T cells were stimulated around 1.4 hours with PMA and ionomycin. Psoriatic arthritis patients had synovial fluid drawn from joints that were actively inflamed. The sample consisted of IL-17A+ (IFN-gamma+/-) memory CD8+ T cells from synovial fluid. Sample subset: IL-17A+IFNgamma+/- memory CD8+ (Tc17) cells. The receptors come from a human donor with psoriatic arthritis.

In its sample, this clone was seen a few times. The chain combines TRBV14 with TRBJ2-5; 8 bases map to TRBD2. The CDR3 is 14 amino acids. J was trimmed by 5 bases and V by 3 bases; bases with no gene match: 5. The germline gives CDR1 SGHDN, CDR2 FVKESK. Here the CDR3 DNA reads TGTGCCAGCAGCCACTTTAGCGGGAAGGAGACCCAGTACTTC. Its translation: CASSHFSGKETQYF.

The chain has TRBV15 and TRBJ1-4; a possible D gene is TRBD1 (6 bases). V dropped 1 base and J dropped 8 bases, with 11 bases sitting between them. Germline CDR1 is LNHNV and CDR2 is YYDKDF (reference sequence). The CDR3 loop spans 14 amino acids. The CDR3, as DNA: TGTGCCACCAGCAGAGGAGGGGGAAGGGAAAAACTGTTTTTT. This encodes CATSRGGGREKLFF.

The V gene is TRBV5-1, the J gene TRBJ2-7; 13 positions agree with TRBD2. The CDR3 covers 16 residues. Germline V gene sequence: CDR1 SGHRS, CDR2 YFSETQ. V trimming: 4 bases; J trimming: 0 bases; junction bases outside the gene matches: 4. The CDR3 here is CASSGGLAGLSYEQYF. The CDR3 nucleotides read TGCGCCAGCAGCGGGGGACTAGCGGGACTCTCCTACGAGCAGTACTTC.

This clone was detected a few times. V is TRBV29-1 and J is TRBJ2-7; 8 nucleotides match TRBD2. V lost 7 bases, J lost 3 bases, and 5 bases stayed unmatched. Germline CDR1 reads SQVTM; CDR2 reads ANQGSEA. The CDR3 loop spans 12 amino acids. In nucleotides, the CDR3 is TGCAGCGCCCGGACTAGCTTCTACGAGCAGTACTTC. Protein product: CSARTSFYEQYF.

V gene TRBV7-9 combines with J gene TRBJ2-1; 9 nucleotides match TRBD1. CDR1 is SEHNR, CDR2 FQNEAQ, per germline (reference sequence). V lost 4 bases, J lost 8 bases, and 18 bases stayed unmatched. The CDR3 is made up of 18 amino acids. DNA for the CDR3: TGTGCCAGCAGCTCCGACGACTCTGGGACAGGGTTGATCGATGAGCAGTTCTTC. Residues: CASSSDDSGTGLIDEQFF. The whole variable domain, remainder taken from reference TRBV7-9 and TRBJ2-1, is DTGVSQNPRHKITKRGQNVTFRCDPISEHNRLYWYRQTLGQGPEFLTYFQNEAQLEKSRLLSDRFSAERPKGSFSTLEIQRTEQGDSAMYLCASSSDDSGTGLIDEQFFGPGTRLTVL.

The DNA of the CDR3 is TGTGCCAGCAGCCAAGCGGGGCGGGACATCAACATTCAGTACTTC. It translates to CASSQAGRDINIQYF. This rearrangement joins TRBV4-2 to TRBJ2-4; tentatively, D is TRBD1 or TRBD2 (6 bases each). CDR1 and CDR2 (germline): LGHNA, YNFKEQ. The V end was cut by 1 base, the J end by 7 bases, with 14 bases between. The CDR3 sequence is 15 residues long.

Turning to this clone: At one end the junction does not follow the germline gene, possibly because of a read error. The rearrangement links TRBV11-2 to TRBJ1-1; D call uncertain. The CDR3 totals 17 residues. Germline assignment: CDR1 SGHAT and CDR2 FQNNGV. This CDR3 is CASSIELWTVMNTEAFF. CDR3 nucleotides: TGTGCCAGCAGCATAGAACTATGGACGGTGATGAACACTGAAGCTTTCTTT. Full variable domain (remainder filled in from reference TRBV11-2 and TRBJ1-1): EAGVAQSPRYKIIEKRQSVAFWCNPISGHATLYWYQQILGQGPKLLIQFQNNGVVDDSQLPKDRFSAERLKGVDSTLKIQPAKLEDSAVYLCASSIELWTVMNTEAFFGQGTRLTVV.

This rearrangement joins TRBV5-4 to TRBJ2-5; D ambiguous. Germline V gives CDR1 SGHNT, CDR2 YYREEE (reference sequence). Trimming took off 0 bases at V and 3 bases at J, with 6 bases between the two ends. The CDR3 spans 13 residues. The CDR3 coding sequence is TGTGCCAGCAGCTTGGGACCCAAAGAGACCCAGTACTTC. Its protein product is CASSLGPKETQYF.

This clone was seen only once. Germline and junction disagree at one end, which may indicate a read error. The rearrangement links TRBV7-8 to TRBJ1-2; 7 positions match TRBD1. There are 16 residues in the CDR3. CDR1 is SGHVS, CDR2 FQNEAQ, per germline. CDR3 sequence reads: CASSLAGIRGIYGYTF. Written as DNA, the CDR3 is TGTGCCAGCAGCCTAGCCGGGATCAGGGGGATCTATGGCTACACCTTC.

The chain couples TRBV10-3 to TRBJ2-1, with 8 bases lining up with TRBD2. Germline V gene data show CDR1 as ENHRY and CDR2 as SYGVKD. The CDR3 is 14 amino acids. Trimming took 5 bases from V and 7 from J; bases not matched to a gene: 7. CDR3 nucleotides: TGTGCCATCAGTTCCGGGACTAGAGTGAATGAGCAGTTCTTC. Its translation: CAISSGTRVNEQFF.

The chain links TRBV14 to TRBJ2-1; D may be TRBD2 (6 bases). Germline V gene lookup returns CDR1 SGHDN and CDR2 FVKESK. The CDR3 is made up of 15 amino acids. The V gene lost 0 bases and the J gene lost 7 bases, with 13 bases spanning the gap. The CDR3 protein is CASSQERLVGNEQFF. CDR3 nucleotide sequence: TGTGCCAGCAGCCAAGAACGACTAGTCGGGAATGAGCAGTTCTTC.

In DNA, the CDR3 is TGTGCCAGCAGCGGGACTAGCGGGTCCACAGATACGCAGTATTTT. This codes for CASSGTSGSTDTQYF. This chain links TRBV9 with TRBJ2-3, with 11 bases aligning to TRBD2. Germline V gene data show CDR1 as SGDLS and CDR2 as YYNGEE. V dropped 3 bases and J dropped 2; count of bases not matched to a gene: 2. The CDR3 sequence is 15 residues long.

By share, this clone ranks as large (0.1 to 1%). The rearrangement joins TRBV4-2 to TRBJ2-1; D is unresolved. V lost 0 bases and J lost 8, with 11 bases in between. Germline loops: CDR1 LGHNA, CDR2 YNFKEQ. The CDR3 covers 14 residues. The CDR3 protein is CASSQDQAGYEQFF. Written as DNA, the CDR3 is TGTGCCAGCAGCCAAGATCAGGCTGGCTATGAGCAGTTCTTC.

CDR3 protein: CASSEKRDQDTQYF. The CDR3 coding sequence is TGTGCCAGCAGCGAGAAGCGGGACCAAGATACGCAGTATTTT. The genes are TRBV4-2 and TRBJ2-3; TRBD2 matches 7 bases. V lost 5 bases and J lost 5; bases outside the gene matches: 7. There are 14 residues in the CDR3. From germline, CDR1 is LGHNA and CDR2 YNFKEQ.

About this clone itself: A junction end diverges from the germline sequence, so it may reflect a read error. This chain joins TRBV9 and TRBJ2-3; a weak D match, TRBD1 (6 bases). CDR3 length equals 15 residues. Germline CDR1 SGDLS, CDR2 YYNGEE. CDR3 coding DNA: TGTGCCAGCAGCCCAGGTGGGATAACGACAGGTACGCAGTATTTT. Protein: CASSPGGITTGTQYF.

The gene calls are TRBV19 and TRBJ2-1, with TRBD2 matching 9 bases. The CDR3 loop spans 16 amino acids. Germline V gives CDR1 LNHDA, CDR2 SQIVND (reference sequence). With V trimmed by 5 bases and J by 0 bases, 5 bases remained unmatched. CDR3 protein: CASSLFSGSSYNEQFF. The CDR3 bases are TGTGCCAGTAGTCTATTTAGCGGGAGCTCCTACAATGAGCAGTTCTTC.

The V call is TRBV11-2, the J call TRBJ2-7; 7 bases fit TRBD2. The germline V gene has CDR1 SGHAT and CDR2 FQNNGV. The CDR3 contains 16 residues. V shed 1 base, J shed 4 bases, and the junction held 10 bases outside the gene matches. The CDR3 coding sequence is TGTGCCAGCAGCTTAGGGTGGTGGGCGGGGGTTTACGAGCAGTACTTC. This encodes CASSLGWWAGVYEQYF.

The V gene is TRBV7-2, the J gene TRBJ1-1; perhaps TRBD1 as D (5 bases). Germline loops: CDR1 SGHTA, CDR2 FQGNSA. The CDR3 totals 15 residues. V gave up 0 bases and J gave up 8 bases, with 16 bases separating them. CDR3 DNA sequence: TGTGCCAGCAGCTTAGCGCCCGGGACGCCCGCGGAAGCTTTCTTT. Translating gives CASSLAPGTPAEAFF.

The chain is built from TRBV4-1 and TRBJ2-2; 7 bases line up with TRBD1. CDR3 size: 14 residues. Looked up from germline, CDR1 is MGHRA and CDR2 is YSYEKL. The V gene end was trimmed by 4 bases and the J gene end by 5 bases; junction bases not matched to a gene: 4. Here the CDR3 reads CASSRKQGTGELFF. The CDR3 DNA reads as TGCGCCAGCAGCCGAAAACAGGGGACCGGGGAGCTGTTTTTT.

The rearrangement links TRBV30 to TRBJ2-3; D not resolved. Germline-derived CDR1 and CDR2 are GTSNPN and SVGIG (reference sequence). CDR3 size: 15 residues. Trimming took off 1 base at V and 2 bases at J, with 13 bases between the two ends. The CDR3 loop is CAWSGWAGHTDTQYF. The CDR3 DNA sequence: TGTGCCTGGAGTGGTTGGGCCGGCCACACAGATACGCAGTATTTT.

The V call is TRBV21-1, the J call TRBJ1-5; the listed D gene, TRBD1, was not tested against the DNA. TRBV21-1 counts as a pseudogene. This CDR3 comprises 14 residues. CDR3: CASSKRQGNQPQHF. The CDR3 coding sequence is TGTGCCAGCAGCAAAAGACAGGGCAATCAGCCCCAGCATTTT.

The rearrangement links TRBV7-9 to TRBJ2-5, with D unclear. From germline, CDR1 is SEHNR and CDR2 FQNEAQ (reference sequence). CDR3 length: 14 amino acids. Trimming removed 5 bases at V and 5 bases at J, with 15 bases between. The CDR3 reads CASSLSLGPETQYF. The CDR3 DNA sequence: TGTGCCAGCAGCCTTTCCTTAGGTCCCGAGACCCAGTACTTC.

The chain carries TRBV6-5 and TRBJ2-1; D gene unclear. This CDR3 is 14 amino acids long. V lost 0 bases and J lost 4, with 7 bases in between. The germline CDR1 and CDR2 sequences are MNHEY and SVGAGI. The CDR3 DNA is TGTGCCAGCAGTTACTCCCGTGATTACAATGAGCAGTTCTTC. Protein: CASSYSRDYNEQFF.

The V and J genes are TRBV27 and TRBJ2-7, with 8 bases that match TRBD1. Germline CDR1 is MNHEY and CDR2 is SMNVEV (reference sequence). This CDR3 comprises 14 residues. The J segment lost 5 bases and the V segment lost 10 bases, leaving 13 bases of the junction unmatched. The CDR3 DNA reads TGTGCCAACTCTCCCCCGGGACAGGTCGACGAGCAGTACTTC. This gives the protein CANSPPGQVDEQYF.

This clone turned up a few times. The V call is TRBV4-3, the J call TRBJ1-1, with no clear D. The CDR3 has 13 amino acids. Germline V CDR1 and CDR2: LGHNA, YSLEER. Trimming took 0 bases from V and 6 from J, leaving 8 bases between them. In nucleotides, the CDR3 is TGCGCCAGCAGCCAAGACTTAAATCCTGAAGCTTTCTTT. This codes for CASSQDLNPEAFF.

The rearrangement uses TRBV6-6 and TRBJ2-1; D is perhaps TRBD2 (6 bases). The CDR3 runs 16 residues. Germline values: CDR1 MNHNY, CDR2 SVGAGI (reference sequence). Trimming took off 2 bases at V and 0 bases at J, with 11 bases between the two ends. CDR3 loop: CASSYGTESSYNEQFF. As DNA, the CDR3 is TGTGCCAGCAGTTACGGGACTGAGAGCTCCTACAATGAGCAGTTCTTC.

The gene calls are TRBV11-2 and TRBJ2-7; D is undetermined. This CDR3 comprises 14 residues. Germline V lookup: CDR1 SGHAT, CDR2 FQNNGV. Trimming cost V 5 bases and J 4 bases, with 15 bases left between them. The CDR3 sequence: CASSPPGSLYEQYF. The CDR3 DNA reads TGTGCCAGCAGCCCCCCCGGGTCTTTATACGAGCAGTACTTC.

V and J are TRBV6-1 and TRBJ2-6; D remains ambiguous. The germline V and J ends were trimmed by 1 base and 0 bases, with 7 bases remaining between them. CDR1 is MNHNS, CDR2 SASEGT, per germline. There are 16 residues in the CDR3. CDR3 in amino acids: CASSEGTGSGANVLTF. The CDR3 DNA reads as TGTGCCAGCAGTGAAGGGACGGGCTCTGGGGCCAACGTCCTGACTTTC.

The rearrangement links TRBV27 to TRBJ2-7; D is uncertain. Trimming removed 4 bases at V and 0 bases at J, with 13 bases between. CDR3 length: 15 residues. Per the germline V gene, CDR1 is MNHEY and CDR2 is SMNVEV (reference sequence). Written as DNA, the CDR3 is TGTGCCAGCAGTTACGGACGGACGAACTCCTACGAGCAGTACGTC. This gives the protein CASSYGRTNSYEQYV.